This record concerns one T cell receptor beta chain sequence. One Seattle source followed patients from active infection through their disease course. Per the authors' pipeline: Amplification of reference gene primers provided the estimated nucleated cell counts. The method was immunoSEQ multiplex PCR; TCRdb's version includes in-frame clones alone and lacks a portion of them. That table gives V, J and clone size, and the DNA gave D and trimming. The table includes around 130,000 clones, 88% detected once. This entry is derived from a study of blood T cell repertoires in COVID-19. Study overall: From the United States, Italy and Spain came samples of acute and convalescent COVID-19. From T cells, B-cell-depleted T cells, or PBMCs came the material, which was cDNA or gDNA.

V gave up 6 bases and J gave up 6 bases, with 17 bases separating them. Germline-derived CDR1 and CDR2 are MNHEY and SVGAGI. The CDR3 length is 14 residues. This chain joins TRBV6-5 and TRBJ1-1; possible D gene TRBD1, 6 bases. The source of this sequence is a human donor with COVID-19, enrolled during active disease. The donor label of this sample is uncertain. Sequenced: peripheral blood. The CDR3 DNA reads TGTGCCAGCAGAGACGGACAGAGGGCCTCTGAAGCTTTCTTT. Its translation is CASRDGQRASEAFF.